What follows is one T cell receptor (beta chain) and its context. These data are taken from a study of blood T cell repertoires in COVID-19. For the study at large: The study drew acute and convalescent COVID-19 samples from the United States, Italy and Spain. PBMCs, B-cell-depleted T cells, or T cells provided the cDNA or gDNA that made up the material.

The V gene's germline CDR1 is MDHEN and CDR2 SYDVKM. V shed 7 bases and J shed 8 bases, with 11 bases lying between them. The CDR3 contains 11 residues. Study processing details: Reference gene primer amplification yielded estimated nucleated cell counts. Sequencing was performed with immunoSEQ multiplex PCR; in TCRdb, only in-frame clones are kept and a portion is missing. That table furnishes V, J and clone size, whereas the DNA furnished D and trimming. The sample shows some 83,000 clones, around 86% of them seen only once. The TCR originated in a man at least 80 years old with active or convalescent COVID-19. The source material was peripheral blood. The chain carries TRBV28 and TRBJ1-2; D is unresolved. The CDR3, as DNA: TGTGCCAGCAACTCCCCCCGAGGCTACACCTTC. Its translation: CASNSPRGYTF.